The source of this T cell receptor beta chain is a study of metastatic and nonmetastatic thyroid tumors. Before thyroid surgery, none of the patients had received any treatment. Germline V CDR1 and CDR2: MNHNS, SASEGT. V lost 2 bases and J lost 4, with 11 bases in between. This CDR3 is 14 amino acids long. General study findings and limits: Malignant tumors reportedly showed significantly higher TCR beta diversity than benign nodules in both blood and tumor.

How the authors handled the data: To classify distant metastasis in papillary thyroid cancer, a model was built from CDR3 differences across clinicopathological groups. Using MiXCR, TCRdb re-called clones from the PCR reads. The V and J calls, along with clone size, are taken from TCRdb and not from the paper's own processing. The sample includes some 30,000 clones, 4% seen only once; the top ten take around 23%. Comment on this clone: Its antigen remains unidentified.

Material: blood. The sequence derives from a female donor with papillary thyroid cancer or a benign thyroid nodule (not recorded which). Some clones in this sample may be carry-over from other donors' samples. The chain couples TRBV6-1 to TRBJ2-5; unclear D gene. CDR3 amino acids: CASSEFYSGETQYF. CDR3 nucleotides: TGTGCCAGCAGTGAATTCTACTCGGGAGAGACCCAGTACTTC.